This T cell receptor (beta chain) was recorded in a study of control samples from healthy donors and cancer patients. Sequencing was performed with immunoSEQ multiplex PCR; in TCRdb, only in-frame clones are kept and a portion is missing. In the table there are 84,000 or so clones, roughly 84% of which are singletons. Germline CDR1 and CDR2: SGHKS and YYEKEE (reference sequence). The CDR3 spans 12 residues. J lost 9 bases, V lost 4 bases, and 4 bases had no gene match. The material sequenced was PBMCs. The TCR originated in a man in his sixties with head and neck cancer. The V call is TRBV5-5, the J call TRBJ2-1; 7 positions match TRBD2. For the CDR3, the DNA is TGTGCCAGCAGCCCGGGGACTATTGAGCAGTTCTTC. It is translated as CASSPGTIEQFF. The variable domain in full, completed from reference TRBV5-5 and TRBJ2-1, reads DAGVTQSPTHLIKTRGQQVTLRCSPISGHKSVSWYQQVLGQGPQFIFQYYEKEERGRGNFPDRFSARQFPNYSSELNVNALLLGDSALYLCASSPGTIEQFFGPGTRLTVL.